These T cell receptor beta chains were read from a single sample in a study of blood T cell repertoires in COVID-19. The protocol was immunoSEQ multiplex PCR, while the TCRdb copy is restricted to in-frame clones and leaves out a portion. Altogether 200,000 to 250,000 clones are present, around 88% being singletons, with the ten largest covering roughly 2%. Sequencing was performed on PBMCs or T cells enriched from blood (not recorded which). These receptors were obtained from a woman in her 50s who had recovered from COVID-19. CDR3s include the opening cysteine and the closing phenylalanine or tryptophan. Fields, in order: J gene, V gene, CDR3 protein.

>TRBJ2-3|TRBV5-1
CASSGTSGRGTDTQYF
>TRBJ2-7|TRBV7-8
CASSLVFSSYEQYF
>TRBJ2-1|TRBV19
CASSRMGLAGGPRNEQFF
>TRBJ1-2|TRBV6-2/TRBV6-3
CASSFQETYGYTF
>TRBJ2-3|TRBV11-3
CASSPSGLRDTQYF
>TRBJ1-6|TRBV27
CASSLTGGYNSPLHF
>TRBJ1-4|TRBV5-1
CASTRDSPDEKLFF
>TRBJ2-2|TRBV6-5
CASSPRRGTGELFF
>TRBJ2-1|TRBV7-2
CASSLAGGPYNEQFF
>TRBJ2-1|TRBV5-1
CASTPLPYNEQFF
>TRBJ2-1|TRBV5-1
CASSLQGTGVYNEQFF
>TRBJ1-1|TRBV18
CASSPGGHGTEAFF
>TRBJ2-3|TRBV5-4
CASSSSSGGGAYYTDTQYF
>TRBJ2-5|TRBV2
CASSEARAYQETQYF
>TRBJ2-1|TRBV9
CASSPPSGSYEQFF
>TRBJ1-2|TRBV3-1/TRBV3-2
CASSQDSGFYGYTF
>TRBJ2-5|TRBV2
CASKGTAAGTQYF
>TRBJ2-3|TRBV24-1
CATSDSTRADTQYF
>TRBJ2-1|TRBV4-3
CASSQVVYGRGPRNEQFF
>TRBJ2-7|TRBV11-3
CASSLSRQGGYEQYF
>TRBJ1-4|TRBV12-3/TRBV12-4
CASSLGTVLKLFF
>TRBJ1-5|TRBV19
CASSIARQGQSNQPQHF
>TRBJ1-4|TRBV11-2
CASRREVRGNEKLFF
>TRBJ2-6|TRBV6-6
CASSPEHRESGANVLTF
>TRBJ1-1|TRBV7-6
CASSFVLGAEAFF
>TRBJ2-5|TRBV10-3
CAISPRGSETQYF
>TRBJ2-5|TRBV6-2/TRBV6-3
CASSRRSGGAETQYF
>TRBJ2-3|TRBV5-1
CASSKPGQWSTDTQYF
>TRBJ1-5|TRBV28
CASGAAGGLGQPQHF
>TRBJ1-4|TRBV5-1
CASSLQASEVKLFF
>TRBJ1-2|TRBV28
CASSLTITFGLGGYTF
>TRBJ1-5|TRBV19
CASTPGQTYQPQHF
>TRBJ1-2|TRBV29-1
CSVVAENYGYTF
>TRBJ2-2|TRBV7-2
CASSLVTNTGELFF
>TRBJ2-5|TRBV9
CASSVTRDSTRVTQYF
>TRBJ2-7|TRBV24-1
CGVPPGTGSSYEQYF
>TRBJ2-3|TRBV4-3
CASSQVLAEADTQYF
>TRBJ2-7|TRBV12-3/TRBV12-4
CASSPAGYEQYF
>TRBJ2-1|TRBV18
CASSPPSGERVF
>TRBJ2-5|TRBV18
CASSPLDRGSETQYF
>TRBJ2-5|TRBV7-9
CASSTLSLQETQYF
>TRBJ2-7|TRBV29-1
CSARLQGAFYEQYF
>TRBJ1-4|TRBV7-6
CASSPRNYGFNEKLFF
>TRBJ2-3|TRBV19
CASSRTVTDRQYF
>TRBJ1-6|TRBV30
CAWSVRQGMAGYNSPLHF
>TRBJ1-1|TRBV5-6
CASSRQVDRNTEAFF
>TRBJ1-6|TRBV5-1
CASSLDSSGTNSPLHF
>TRBJ2-7|TRBV29-1
CSASGGGSYEQYF
>TRBJ2-5|TRBV2
CASSGLAGGETQYF
>TRBJ2-2|TRBV30
CAWSGTGGTGELFF
>TRBJ2-5|TRBV4-3
CASSQGTSGGAGTQYF
>TRBJ1-5|TRBV6-2/TRBV6-3
CASSTGTGKDQPQHF
>TRBJ2-7|TRBV18
CASSPDFWAPGEQYF
>TRBJ2-5|TRBV6-6
CASEDSNQETQYF